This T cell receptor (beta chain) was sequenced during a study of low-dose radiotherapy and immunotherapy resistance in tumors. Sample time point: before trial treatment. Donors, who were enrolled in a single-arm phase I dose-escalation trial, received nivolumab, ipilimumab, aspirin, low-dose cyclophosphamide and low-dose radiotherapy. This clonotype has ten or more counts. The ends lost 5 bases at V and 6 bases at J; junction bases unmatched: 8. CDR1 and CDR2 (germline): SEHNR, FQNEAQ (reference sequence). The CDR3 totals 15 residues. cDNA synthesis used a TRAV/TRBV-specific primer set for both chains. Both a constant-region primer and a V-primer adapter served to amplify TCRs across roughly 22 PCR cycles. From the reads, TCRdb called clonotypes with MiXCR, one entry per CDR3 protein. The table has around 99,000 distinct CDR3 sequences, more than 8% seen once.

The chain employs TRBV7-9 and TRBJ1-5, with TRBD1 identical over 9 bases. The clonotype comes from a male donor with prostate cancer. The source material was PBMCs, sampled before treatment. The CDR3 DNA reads TGTGCCAGCAGCCTCGGGACAGGGATCGGTCAGCCCCAGCATTTT. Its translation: CASSLGTGIGQPQHF.